This T cell receptor (beta chain) was identified during a study of T cell changes during pregnancy in multiple sclerosis. Sequencing used immunoSEQ multiplex PCR; TCRdb keeps in-frame clones, though not all of them. Of approximately 32,000 clones listed, approximately 89% are singletons. This sample comprised CD8+ T cells from peripheral blood mononuclear cells, obtained in the first trimester of pregnancy. The TCR was taken from a female donor with multiple sclerosis, enrolled in a pregnancy study.

CDR3 residues: CASSLGTGGGETQYF. The CDR3 DNA follows: TGTGCCAGCAGCTTAGGTACGGGAGGGGGAGAGACCCAGTACTTC. J is TRBJ2-5 and V is TRBV7-9; 8 bases map to TRBD2. Germline CDR1 reads SEHNR; CDR2 reads FQNEAQ (reference sequence). After removal of 1 base from V and 4 bases from J, the junction contained 5 bases not matched to a gene. The CDR3 is 15 residues long.